This T cell receptor beta chain was profiled in a study of PD-1 blockade in classical Hodgkin lymphoma. V was clipped by 0 bases and J by 1 base, with 4 bases between them. Germline assignment: CDR1 SGDLS and CDR2 YYNGEE. This CDR3 spans 13 amino acids. The assay was immunoSEQ multiplex PCR, and TCRdb's table has in-frame clones only and misses some. The sample includes about 54,000 clones, approximately 90% of them seen just once. No patient escaped relapse after autologous stem cell transplantation, and brentuximab vedotin exposure varied. The source is a human donor with classical Hodgkin lymphoma. This specimen was peripheral blood mononuclear cells (PBMCs), taken before the second cycle of nivolumab. V usage is TRBV9 and J usage is TRBJ1-1; D is unresolved. The CDR3 is CASSVDGNTEAFF. The CDR3 coding sequence is TGTGCCAGCAGCGTAGACGGGAACACTGAAGCTTTCTTT.